This T cell receptor beta chain emerged from a study of cytomegalovirus exposure and HLA in healthy donors. The V and J ends lost 3 bases and 5 bases, in that order; junction bases with no gene match: 2. CDR1 SEHNR and CDR2 FQNEAQ come from the germline V gene (reference sequence). This CDR3 has 13 amino acids. Primers for the PCR totalled 60 Vbeta and 13 Jbeta. The method was immunoSEQ multiplex PCR; TCRdb's version includes in-frame clones alone and lacks a portion of them. The sample shows about 120,000 clones, 70% to 80% of them seen only once. The chain is built from TRBV7-9 and TRBJ2-5; 8 bases are a match to TRBD2. The specimen was PBMCs. The clonotype comes from a man aged 25-45 years in good health and CMV-seropositive. The CDR3 DNA sequence: TGTGCCAGCAGCTTGCGCGGGGGGGAGACCCAGTACTTC. It translates to CASSLRGGETQYF.